The 30 T cell receptor beta chains reported below all come from one sample, sequenced in a study of blood T cell repertoires in COVID-19. Here immunoSEQ multiplex PCR was the method, and the copy in TCRdb shows in-frame clones only, minus some. This sample has 200,000 to 250,000 clones; approximately 85% occur once, and the top ten carry around 2.5%. Sequencing was carried out using peripheral blood. The receptors were sampled from a woman between 65 and 79 years old with COVID-19, enrolled during active disease.

The chain carries TRBV3-1 (or the pseudogene TRBV3-2) and TRBJ1-4; D is ambiguous. V shed 5 bases and J shed 2 bases, with 15 bases lying between them. The germline V gene encodes CDR1 LGHDT and CDR2 YNNKEL (reference sequence). The CDR3 spans 16 residues. CDR3 region: CASSLRLTSTNEKLFF. CDR3 DNA: TGTGCCAGCAGCTTGAGACTGACCTCCACTAATGAAAAACTGTTTTTT.

Only a few counts were recorded for this clone. The chain links TRBV19 to TRBJ1-1, with a possible D match to TRBD1 (6 bases). V was cut by 4 bases and J by 1 base, with 13 bases left in between. Germline CDR1 reads LNHDA; CDR2 reads SQIVND (reference sequence). This CDR3 region has 15 residues. CDR3 coding DNA: TGTGCCAGTAGTACCGCCGACAGGAGGAACACTGAAGCTTTCTTT. This codes for CASSTADRRNTEAFF.

The chain combines TRBV7-2 with TRBJ1-6; D is perhaps TRBD1 (6 bases). Germline V lookup: CDR1 SGHTA, CDR2 FQGNSA. CDR3 length: 15 residues. V gave up 4 bases and J gave up 8 bases, with 15 bases separating them. In nucleotides, the CDR3 is TGTGCCAGCAGCTCAGGGGACATCAATGATTCACCCCTCCACTTT. Its protein product is CASSSGDINDSPLHF.

The chain combines TRBV9 with TRBJ2-5; 9 nucleotides agree with TRBD2. J lost 0 bases, V lost 0 bases, and 6 bases had no gene match. Germline CDR1 is SGDLS and CDR2 is YYNGEE. The CDR3 consists of 17 residues. CDR3 bases: TGTGCCAGCAGCGTAGCTGGAAGCGGGGGGAACCAAGAGACCCAGTACTTC. Amino acids: CASSVAGSGGNQETQYF.

In its sample, this clone was seen once. The rearrangement links TRBV4-3 to TRBJ1-4; 8 nucleotides agree with TRBD1. This CDR3 has 15 amino acids. Germline-derived CDR1 and CDR2 are LGHNA and YSLEER. The V and J ends lost 0 bases and 7 bases, in that order; junction bases with no gene match: 4. The CDR3 is CASSQDRGRSEKLFF. The CDR3, as DNA: TGCGCCAGCAGCCAAGACAGGGGGCGAAGTGAAAAACTGTTTTTT.

This clone was seen a few times. The chain's CDR3 is CASSSGQHTEAFF. In nucleotides, the CDR3 is TGTGCCAGCAGCTCCGGACAACACACTGAAGCTTTCTTT. The rearrangement uses TRBV7-9 and TRBJ1-1; D is perhaps TRBD1 (5 bases). Germline CDR1 and CDR2: SEHNR and FQNEAQ (reference sequence). The V end lost 4 bases, the J end lost 3 bases, and 9 bases lay between the germline ends. The CDR3 runs 13 residues.

This clone was seen a few times. The rearrangement links TRBV5-5 to TRBJ1-6; no clear D. Trimming took 0 bases from V and 9 from J, leaving 13 bases between them. The CDR3 has 15 residues. Per germline, CDR1 SGHKS and CDR2 YYEKEE (reference sequence). The CDR3 reads CASSLDISGSSPLHF. The CDR3 region has the DNA TGTGCCAGCAGCTTGGACATTTCGGGGTCTTCACCCCTCCACTTT.

This rearrangement joins TRBV28 to TRBJ1-5, with TRBD1 identical over 9 bases. Trimming took 2 bases from V and 7 from J; bases not matched to a gene: 9. The CDR3 consists of 16 residues. The V gene's germline CDR1 is MDHEN and CDR2 SYDVKM. The CDR3: CASSLLAGTGKQPQHF. CDR3 sequence (DNA): TGTGCCAGCAGTTTACTAGCCGGGACAGGGAAACAGCCCCAGCATTTT.

The V call is TRBV3-1 (or the pseudogene TRBV3-2), the J call TRBJ2-3; no clear D. The germline CDR1 and CDR2 sequences are LGHDT and YNNKEL (reference sequence). V lost 3 bases and J 4 bases, leaving 2 bases between the germline ends. This CDR3 spans 11 amino acids. Here the CDR3 DNA reads TGTGCCAGCAGCCACGCAGATACGCAGTATTTT. Its protein product is CASSHADTQYF.

The rearrangement links TRBV9 to TRBJ1-2, with 7 bases that match TRBD1. This CDR3 comprises 14 residues. Trimming cost V 3 bases and J 2 bases; bases outside gene matches: 4. In germline, CDR1 is SGDLS, CDR2 YYNGEE. The CDR3 here is CASSETTGNYGYTF. For the CDR3, the DNA is TGTGCCAGCAGCGAGACGACAGGGAACTATGGCTACACCTTC.

The rearrangement links TRBV6-1 to TRBJ2-2, with D perhaps matching TRBD1 (6 bases). This CDR3 is 13 amino acids long. Trimming removed 1 base at V and 6 bases at J, with 6 bases between. Germline V lookup: CDR1 MNHNS, CDR2 SASEGT. CDR3 loop: CASSEGGPGELFF. CDR3 in DNA: TGTGCCAGCAGTGAAGGGGGGCCCGGGGAGCTGTTTTTT.

This sequence joins TRBV27 and TRBJ2-5, with 9 bases aligning to TRBD1. The trim removed 6 bases at V and 4 bases at J, leaving 9 bases unmatched. CDR1 and CDR2 from the germline V gene are MNHEY and SMNVEV (reference sequence). The CDR3 runs 15 residues. The CDR3 here is CASRSPTGGGETQYF. CDR3 coding DNA: TGTGCCAGCAGGAGCCCGACAGGGGGTGGAGAGACCCAGTACTTC.

This clone was recorded only once. The chain carries TRBV7-2 and TRBJ2-7; tentative D call: TRBD1 (6 bases). This CDR3 comprises 13 residues. V shed 3 bases and J shed 2 bases, with 8 bases lying between them. Germline V gives CDR1 SGHTA, CDR2 FQGNSA. The CDR3 region is CASSLGATYEQYF. The CDR3 coding sequence is TGTGCCAGCAGCTTGGGGGCGACCTACGAGCAGTACTTC.

CDR3 residues: CASSLAQGATNTEAFF. The DNA of the CDR3 is TGCGCCAGCAGCTTGGCACAGGGGGCAACTAACACTGAAGCTTTCTTT. The chain joins TRBV5-1 to TRBJ1-1; 9 bases line up with TRBD1. This CDR3 is built from 16 residues. With 0 bases clipped from V and 2 bases from J, the junction kept 5 bases outside the gene matches. CDR1 is SGHRS, CDR2 YFSETQ, per germline.

The CDR3 region has the DNA TGTGCCAGCTCACCACCAAGCGGAAATCAGCCCCAGCATTTT. Amino acids: CASSPPSGNQPQHF. V is TRBV18 and J is TRBJ1-5; no definite D call. Germline CDR1 is KGHSH and CDR2 is LQKENI. The CDR3 runs 14 residues. V lost 0 bases to trimming and J lost 4 bases, with 7 bases between them.

This rearrangement joins TRBV19 to TRBJ1-1, with 8 bases fitting TRBD1. The CDR3 has 18 amino acids. CDR1 LNHDA and CDR2 SQIVND come from the germline V gene (reference sequence). The V gene end was trimmed by 6 bases and the J gene end by 3 bases; junction bases not matched to a gene: 18. CDR3 DNA: TGTGCCAGTAGCACCCGAAATCACAGACAGGGGAGCGACACTGAAGCTTTCTTT. As protein: CASSTRNHRQGSDTEAFF.

This chain uses TRBV6-5 with TRBJ1-2, with 8 nucleotides matching TRBD1. The CDR3 covers 12 residues. Trimming took 6 bases from V and 6 from J; bases not matched to a gene: 3. Germline V gene sequence: CDR1 MNHEY, CDR2 SVGAGI. The CDR3 DNA is TGTGCCAGCAGCAAGGACAGGGATGGCTACACCTTC. This gives the protein CASSKDRDGYTF.

The rearrangement links TRBV27 to TRBJ2-7; weak D call: TRBD1 (6 bases). Trimming left V 4 bases short and J 7 bases short, with 17 bases between. The CDR3 sequence is 14 residues long. Germline V gene lookup returns CDR1 MNHEY and CDR2 SMNVEV (reference sequence). The CDR3 here is CASSSTGRLGEQYF. The CDR3 nucleotides read TGTGCCAGCAGTTCGACAGGTCGCCTCGGGGAGCAGTACTTC.

This chain uses TRBV24-1 with TRBJ1-5; 7 nucleotides line up with TRBD1. CDR3 length: 14 residues. Germline lookup yields CDR1 KGHDR and CDR2 SFDVKD. The ends lost 5 bases at V and 4 bases at J; junction bases unmatched: 4. The CDR3 loop reads CATSAPGQNQPQHF. As DNA, the CDR3 is TGTGCCACCAGTGCCCCGGGACAGAATCAGCCCCAGCATTTT.

The rearrangement uses TRBV27 and TRBJ2-7, with D possibly TRBD1 on 5 matching bases. This CDR3 comprises 13 residues. Trimming removed 0 bases at V and 6 bases at J, with 9 bases between. CDR1 MNHEY and CDR2 SMNVEV come from the germline V gene (reference sequence). The CDR3 DNA is TGTGCCAGCAGTTTATCGGGCAGGGCCGAGCAGTACTTC. Amino acids: CASSLSGRAEQYF.

This clone was seen once. This sequence joins TRBV19 and TRBJ1-5; a possible D gene is TRBD1 (5 bases). Germline CDR1 is LNHDA and CDR2 is SQIVND (reference sequence). This CDR3 has 14 amino acids. With 4 bases removed from V and 2 bases from J, the gap between germline ends came to 9 bases. The CDR3 nucleotides are TGTGCCAGTAGTACCCAGGGCGGCAATCAGCCCCAGCATTTT. This sequence encodes CASSTQGGNQPQHF.

The rearrangement joins TRBV2 to TRBJ1-5, with D hard to call. This CDR3 region has 16 residues. CDR1 is SNHLY and CDR2 is FYNNEI in the germline V gene. Trimming removed 5 bases at V and 6 bases at J, with 20 bases between. This chain's CDR3 is CASSITTPGGGQPQHF. The CDR3 region has the DNA TGTGCCAGCAGTATTACGACACCGGGCGGAGGTCAGCCCCAGCATTTT. The whole variable domain, remainder taken from reference TRBV2 and TRBJ1-5, is EPEVTQTPSHQVTQMGQEVILRCVPISNHLYFYWYRQILGQKVEFLVSFYNNEISEKSEIFDDQFSVERPDGSNFTLKIRSTKLEDSAMYFCASSITTPGGGQPQHFGDGTRLSIL.

This clone was counted a few times. The chain joins TRBV7-2 to TRBJ1-2, with unresolved D. The germline gives CDR1 SGHTA, CDR2 FQGNSA. V was clipped by 5 bases and J by 2 bases, with 12 bases between them. CDR3 length equals 14 residues. CDR3: CASSPDGVNYGYTF. The CDR3 DNA reads as TGTGCCAGCAGCCCGGACGGGGTAAACTATGGCTACACCTTC.

The chain employs TRBV18 and TRBJ2-7; D might be TRBD1 (6 bases). Germline V gene sequence: CDR1 KGHSH, CDR2 LQKENI. CDR3 size: 13 residues. V was shortened by 6 bases and J by 3 bases, with 12 bases between the two germline ends. CDR3 nucleotide sequence: TGTGCCAGCTCGGCAGGGGATCTCTACGAGCAGTACTTC. Encoded protein: CASSAGDLYEQYF.

The chain recombines TRBV29-1 with TRBJ1-1; the match to TRBD1 covers 8 bases. V shed 5 bases, J shed 6 bases, and the junction held 14 bases outside the gene matches. This CDR3 comprises 15 residues. The germline V gene encodes CDR1 SQVTM and CDR2 ANQGSEA. CDR3 loop: CSVPITTGGGSEAFF. CDR3 bases: TGCAGCGTTCCGATAACCACAGGGGGTGGTTCTGAAGCTTTCTTT.

J is TRBJ2-2 and V is TRBV19, with D maybe TRBD1 (5 bases). This CDR3 has 15 residues. V was clipped by 3 bases and J by 6 bases, with 14 bases between them. Per germline, CDR1 LNHDA and CDR2 SQIVND (reference sequence). DNA of the CDR3: TGTGCCAGTAGTATTAAGGGGTTAGCTTCCGGGGAGCTGTTTTTT. Encoded protein: CASSIKGLASGELFF.

The chain joins TRBV20-1 to TRBJ1-4; D remains ambiguous. Germline values: CDR1 DFQATT, CDR2 SNEGSKA (reference sequence). The CDR3 is 13 residues long. Between the trimmed V and J ends, which lost 3 bases and 8 bases, there was a span of 13 bases. As DNA, the CDR3 is TGCAGTGCTAGTACCGGGATGGGGGAAAAACTGTTTTTT. Translated, it gives CSASTGMGEKLFF.

CDR3 bases: TGTGCCAGCAGCAGAACAGGGGTTGATCAGCCCCAGCATTTT. Residues: CASSRTGVDQPQHF. The V call is TRBV7-2, the J call TRBJ1-5, with 7 bases fitting TRBD1. The CDR3 extends over 14 amino acids. Germline trimming cut 5 bases from V and 5 bases from J; bases unmatched to any gene: 6. Germline values: CDR1 SGHTA, CDR2 FQGNSA.

V gene TRBV9 combines with J gene TRBJ1-1, with D maybe TRBD1 (6 bases). CDR3 length equals 13 residues. Trimming took 4 bases from V and 5 from J, leaving 12 bases between them. Germline-derived CDR1 and CDR2 are SGDLS and YYNGEE. The CDR3 sequence is CASSQIQGTEAFF. The CDR3 DNA follows: TGTGCCAGCAGCCAAATACAGGGAACTGAAGCTTTCTTT.

V and J are TRBV3-1 (or the pseudogene TRBV3-2) and TRBJ2-3; D is unclear. CDR3 size: 13 residues. The V gene's germline CDR1 is LGHDT and CDR2 YNNKEL (reference sequence). Trimming pared 1 base from V and 6 bases from J, leaving 8 bases between. The CDR3 region has the DNA TGTGCCAGCAGCCAAGCGTTCGCGGATACGCAGTATTTT. Translating gives CASSQAFADTQYF.